This is a list of T cell receptor beta chains from one sample in a study of shared clonotypes between healthy human individuals. Libraries were prepared by immunoSEQ multiplex PCR; TCRdb keeps only in-frame clonotypes and omits some of them. The sample includes more than 1 million clones, more than 75% of them seen just once. Sequencing was performed on memory CD4+ T cells from PBMCs. These receptors were collected from a man aged 18 to 35 in good health. Some clones in this sample may be carry-over from other donors' samples. Both conserved end residues are trimmed from each CDR3.

CDR3 length: 13
V gene: TRBV6-1
J gene: TRBJ2-4
CDR3 protein: ASRTGPVAKNIQY

CDR3 length: 12
V gene: TRBV7-8
J gene: TRBJ2-1
CDR3 protein: ASSPTRGLDEQF

CDR3 length: 11
V gene: TRBV4-1
J gene: TRBJ1-2
CDR3 protein: ASRLDRDGGYT

CDR3 length: 13
V gene: TRBV28
J gene: TRBJ2-1
CDR3 protein: ASSPTSGVNNEQF

CDR3 length: 14
V gene: TRBV13
J gene: TRBJ2-1
CDR3 protein: ASSLGPGKRANEQF

CDR3 length: 14
V gene: TRBV4-1
J gene: TRBJ1-5
CDR3 protein: ASSQDRRQGSQPQH

CDR3 length: 13
V gene: TRBV7-3
J gene: TRBJ2-1
CDR3 protein: ASSRAGPSYNEQF

CDR3 length: 13
V gene: TRBV5-1
J gene: TRBJ2-7
CDR3 protein: ASSTLAGGSYEQY

CDR3 length: 11
V gene: TRBV5-6
J gene: TRBJ2-5
CDR3 protein: ASSHRGDETQY

CDR3 length: 11
V gene: TRBV28
J gene: TRBJ2-3
CDR3 protein: ASGTLLTDTQY

CDR3 length: 13
V gene: TRBV5-1
J gene: TRBJ2-6
CDR3 protein: ASRLSIGGQNVLT

CDR3 length: 9
V gene: TRBV29-1
J gene: TRBJ1-2
CDR3 protein: SVGGVYGYT

CDR3 length: 10
V gene: TRBV30
J gene: TRBJ1-1
CDR3 protein: AWSGGQGGAF

CDR3 length: 15
V gene: TRBV5-1
J gene: TRBJ2-7
CDR3 protein: ASSDGTSGVSSYEQY

CDR3 length: 13
V gene: TRBV6-1
J gene: TRBJ1-4
CDR3 protein: ASSEGRREGGKLF

CDR3 length: 9
V gene: TRBV11-3
J gene: TRBJ2-1
CDR3 protein: ASSGDNEQF

CDR3 length: 14
V gene: TRBV15
J gene: TRBJ2-7
CDR3 protein: ATSRVRTGGFYEQY

CDR3 length: 13
V gene: TRBV4-2
J gene: TRBJ2-1
CDR3 protein: ASSPPGLTNNEQF

CDR3 length: 13
V gene: TRBV7-3
J gene: TRBJ2-3
CDR3 protein: ASSLLGGATDTQY

CDR3 length: 13
V gene: TRBV5-1
J gene: TRBJ1-5
CDR3 protein: ASSLAGDSNQPQH

CDR3 length: 13
V gene: TRBV28
J gene: TRBJ1-6
CDR3 protein: ASSTSDRVNSPLH

CDR3 length: 13
V gene: TRBV13
J gene: TRBJ1-1
CDR3 protein: ASSRWTGSNTEAF

CDR3 length: 12
V gene: TRBV5-5
J gene: TRBJ2-5
CDR3 protein: ASSFSSGEETQY

CDR3 length: 13
V gene: TRBV7-9
J gene: TRBJ2-7
CDR3 protein: ASSLELAGLGRQY

CDR3 length: 11
V gene: TRBV2
J gene: TRBJ1-5
CDR3 protein: ASSNSGNQPQH

CDR3 length: 10
V gene: TRBV7-3
J gene: TRBJ2-1
CDR3 protein: ASGRAPGEQF

CDR3 length: 11
V gene: TRBV28
J gene: TRBJ2-1
CDR3 protein: ASSLGGYNEQF

CDR3 length: 13
V gene: TRBV7-9
J gene: TRBJ2-4
CDR3 protein: ASSLVTGAKNIQY

CDR3 length: 13
V gene: TRBV19
J gene: TRBJ1-4
CDR3 protein: ASSKMGAANEKLF